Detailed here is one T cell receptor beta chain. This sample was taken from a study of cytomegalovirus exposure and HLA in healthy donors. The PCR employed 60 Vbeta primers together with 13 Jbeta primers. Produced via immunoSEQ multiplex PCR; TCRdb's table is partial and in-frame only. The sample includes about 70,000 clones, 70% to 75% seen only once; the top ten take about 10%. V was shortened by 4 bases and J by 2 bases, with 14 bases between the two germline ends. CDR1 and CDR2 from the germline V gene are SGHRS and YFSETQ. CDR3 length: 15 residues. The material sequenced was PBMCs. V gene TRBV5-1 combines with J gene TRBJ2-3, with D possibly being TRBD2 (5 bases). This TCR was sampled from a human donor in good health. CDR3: CASSPAGRVTDTQYF. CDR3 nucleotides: TGCGCCAGCAGCCCCGCCGGGCGGGTCACAGATACGCAGTATTTT.